The present T cell receptor (beta chain) was sequenced within a study of shared clonotypes between healthy human individuals. Assay used: immunoSEQ multiplex PCR; TCRdb lists only in-frame clones, some missing. The repertoire consists of 2 million or so clones, with 95% occurring once and the leading ten covering around 0.13%. Trimming pared 4 bases from V and 1 base from J, leaving 20 bases between. CDR1 SGHNT and CDR2 YYREEE come from the germline V gene (reference sequence). The CDR3 spans 17 residues. This clone was detected once. The chain joins TRBV5-4 to TRBJ1-1; tentatively, D is TRBD1 (6 bases). The receptor was isolated from a young man in good health. The sample consisted of naive CD4+ T cells sorted from blood. Subset indicated: CD45RA+ positively selected. CDR3 coding DNA: TGTGCCAGCAGCCCCAAAAACCTGGGACATACGAACACTGAAGCTTTCTTT. Translating gives CASSPKNLGHTNTEAFF.